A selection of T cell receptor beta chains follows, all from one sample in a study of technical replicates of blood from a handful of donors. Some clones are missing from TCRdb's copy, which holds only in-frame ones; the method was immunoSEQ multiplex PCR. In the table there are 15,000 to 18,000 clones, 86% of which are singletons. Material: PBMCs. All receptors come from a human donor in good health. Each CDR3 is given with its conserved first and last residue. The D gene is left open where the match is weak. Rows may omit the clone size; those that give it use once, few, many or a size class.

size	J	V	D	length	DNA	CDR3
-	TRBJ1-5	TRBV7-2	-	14	TGTGCCAGCAGTCTTAACCGGGAGAATCAGCCCCAGCATTTT	CASSLNRENQPQHF
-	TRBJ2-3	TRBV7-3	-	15	TGTGCCAGCAGCTTAACTGACAGCGTCACAGATACGCAGTATTTT	CASSLTDSVTDTQYF
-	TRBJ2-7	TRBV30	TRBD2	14	TGTGCCTGGAGTGTAAGCGGGAGGCCCTACGAGCAGTACTTC	CAWSVSGRPYEQYF
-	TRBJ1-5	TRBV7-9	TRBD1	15	TGTGCCAGCTCGAACAGGGGGGGGGTGGATCAGCCCCAGCATTTT	CASSNRGGVDQPQHF
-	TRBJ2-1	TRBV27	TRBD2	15	TGTGCCAGCAGTTTGGGCCTAGCGGATTACAATGAGCAGTTCTTC	CASSLGLADYNEQFF
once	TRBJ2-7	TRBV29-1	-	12	TGCAGCGGACGACTTCGGGGCTACGAGCAGTACTTC	CSGRLRGYEQYF
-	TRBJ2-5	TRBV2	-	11	TGTGCCAGCGGGGCCCGGGAGACCCAGTACTTC	CASGARETQYF
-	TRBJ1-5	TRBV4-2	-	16	TGTGCCAGCAGCCAAGTTCAACAGGATGGCAATCAGCCCCAGCATTTT	CASSQVQQDGNQPQHF
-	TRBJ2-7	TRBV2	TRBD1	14	TGTGCCAGCACCCAACAGGGGGCAAGTTACGAGCAGTACTTC	CASTQQGASYEQYF
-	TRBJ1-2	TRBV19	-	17	TGTGCCAGTACCAAAGTGGGACGGGGGAACCCTTTTTATGGCTACACCTTC	CASTKVGRGNPFYGYTF
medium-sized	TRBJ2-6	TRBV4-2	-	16	TGTGCCAGCAGCCAAGATCAGGGCTCTGGGGCCAACGTCCTGACTTTC	CASSQDQGSGANVLTF
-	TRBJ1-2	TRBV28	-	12	TGTGCCAGCACCGCCACCCGGGGGGGCTACACCTTC	CASTATRGGYTF
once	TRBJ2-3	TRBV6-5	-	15	TGTGCCAGCAGCCAATCCTACGGTAGCACAGATACGCAGTATTTT	CASSQSYGSTDTQYF
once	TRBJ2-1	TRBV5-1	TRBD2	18	TGCGCCAGCAGCCATATTCCTAGCGGAGACCTCTCCTACAATGAGCAGTTCTTC	CASSHIPSGDLSYNEQFF
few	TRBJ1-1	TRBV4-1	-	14	TGCGCCAGCAGCCAAGAGCGACAGCGCACTGAAGCTTTCTTT	CASSQERQRTEAFF
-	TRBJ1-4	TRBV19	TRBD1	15	TGTGCCAGCAAAACAGGGGAGTGGACTAATGAAAAACTGTTTTTT	CASKTGEWTNEKLFF
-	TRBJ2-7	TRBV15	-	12	TGTGCCACCAGCAGAGGCTCGAGGGAGCAGTACTTC	CATSRGSREQYF
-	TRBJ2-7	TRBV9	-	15	TGTGCCAGCAGCGCCGGGTGGGGCCACCCCGGCGAGCAGTACTTC	CASSAGWGHPGEQYF
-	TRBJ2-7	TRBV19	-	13	TGTGCCAGTAGTGCGCTTGGCTCCTACGAGCAGTACTTC	CASSALGSYEQYF
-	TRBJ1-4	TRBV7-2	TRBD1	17	TGTGCCAGCAGCTTAGGCCACAGGGGGCAAACTAATGAAAAACTGTTTTTT	CASSLGHRGQTNEKLFF
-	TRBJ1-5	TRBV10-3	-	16	TGTGCCATCAGTGAGCCGGCTGACGGGGAGGGGCAGCCCCAGCATTTT	CAISEPADGEGQPQHF
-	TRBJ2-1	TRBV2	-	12	TGTGCCAGCAAATACTCCTACAATGAGCAGTTCTTC	CASKYSYNEQFF
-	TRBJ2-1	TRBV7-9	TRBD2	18	TGTGCCAGCAGCCCTAGGGCGGGCAGGACTAGCGGGAGCGAGGAGCAGTTCTTC	CASSPRAGRTSGSEEQFF
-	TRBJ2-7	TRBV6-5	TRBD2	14	TGTGCCAGCAGTTACGCTAGCGGGAGATACGAGCAGTACTTC	CASSYASGRYEQYF
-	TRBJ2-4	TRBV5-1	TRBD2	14	TGCGCCAGCAGCCAGACTAGCGGGAAAAACATTCAGTACTTC	CASSQTSGKNIQYF